The TCR beta chain under discussion was sequenced for a study of early T cells in non-severe SARS-CoV-2 infection. About the study: The sequenced material was bulk RNA from unsorted whole blood, and its chains were unpaired. Study-level results: In VDJdb matching, anti-spike CD8 responses were favored while private and CD4 specificities went missing.

Notes on this clonotype: The antigen remains unidentified.

Each single cDNA molecule received a unique molecular identifier. TCRdb used MiXCR to reprocess the 5' RACE reads, holding one entry per CDR3 protein. The sample carries more than 65,000 distinct CDR3 sequences, over 3.5% recorded once. The ends were cut back, 0 bases at V and 0 bases at J, with 14 bases in the middle. This CDR3 comprises 17 residues. CDR1 is MNHEY, CDR2 SVGAGI, per germline. The chain employs TRBV6-5 and TRBJ2-5; TRBD2 might be the D (6 bases). The clonotype originates from an adult who was a healthcare worker with PCR-confirmed SARS-CoV-2 infection or an uninfected control (not recorded which). The donor label of this sample is uncertain. Source: whole blood, taken at baseline. The CDR3 DNA reads as TGTGCCAGCAGTTACTCGAGCCTAGCGCATAACCAAGAGACCCAGTACTTC. It encodes CASSYSSLAHNQETQYF.